These 28 T cell receptor beta chains were sequenced from one sample in a study of tumor-infiltrating lymphocytes in primary liver carcinoma. With around 500 ng total RNA as template and a constant-region primer, TCR beta cDNA was made. It was through three nested multiplex PCR rounds of slightly modified ARM-PCR that TCR beta libraries arose. Two initial PCR rounds of ten to eleven cycles each paired TRBV1-TRBV30 forward primers with a C-beta reverse primer. TCRdb reprocessed the multiplex PCR reads via MiXCR and lists one record per CDR3 protein. The sample comprises approximately 46,000 distinct CDR3 sequences, about 75% of which are singletons, and less than 50% rests with the top ten. The tissue used was unsorted bulk material of about 19-34 mg. RNA and DNA were co-extracted from it with the AllPrep DNA/RNA mini kit. Sequencing was carried out using tumor-adjacent normal liver tissue. The receptor set was obtained from a woman in her twenties or thirties with primary liver carcinoma and hepatitis B virus infection.

Of note for this clonotype: The CDR3 carries no conserved terminal phenylalanine or tryptophan, so it likely arises from a read error. The limits of the CDR3 on the DNA are not certain, so only TCRdb's listed CDR3 is given. V gene TRBV10-3 combines with J gene TRBJ1-3. Germline loops: CDR1 ENHRY, CDR2 SYGVKD. The CDR3 is made up of 14 amino acids, end residues included. CDR3 loop: CAISESASGNTTYY.

This clonotype was counted a single time. With a much larger clone just one base away, this may be a read error. The chain has TRBV10-2 and TRBJ2-7; D call uncertain. CDR1 WSHSY and CDR2 SAAADI come from the germline V gene. There are 12 residues in the CDR3. The DNA for the CDR3 is TGCGCCAGCAACCCAAGCACCTACGAGCAGCACTTC. Translation: CASNPSTYEQHF.

Turning to this clonotype: At one end the junction does not follow the germline gene, possibly because of a read error. V is TRBV4-3 and J is TRBJ1-3, with TRBD1 as a possible D gene (5 bases). This CDR3 is built from 16 residues. Germline lookup yields CDR1 LGHNA and CDR2 YSLEER. Here the CDR3 DNA reads TGCGCCAGCAGCCTAAAGGCAGACAGCTCTGGAAACACCATATTTTTT. This translates into CASSLKADSSGNTIFF.

This clonotype was counted a few times. The chain uses TRBV29-1 and TRBJ1-2; no reliable D call. Germline V gene data show CDR1 as SQVTM and CDR2 as ANQGSEA. Trimming left V 5 bases short and J 1 base short, with 8 bases between. CDR3 size: 12 residues. CDR3 nucleotide sequence: TGCAGCGTTAGGTGGGATAACTATGGCTACACCTTC. Translated: CSVRWDNYGYTF.

A remark on this clonotype: The junction does not match germline at one end; this may be a read error. This sequence joins TRBV29-1 and TRBJ1-1; unclear D gene. This CDR3 spans 12 amino acids. The germline V gene has CDR1 SQVTM and CDR2 ANQGSEA. This CDR3 reads CSVGLVETEASF. The CDR3 DNA reads as TGCAGCGTAGGGTTGGTGGAAACTGAAGCTTCCTTT. Based on the CDR3 plus reference TRBV29-1 and TRBJ1-1, the full variable domain is SAVISQKPSRDICQRGTSLTIQCQVDSQVTMMFWYRQQPGQSLTLIATANQGSEATYESGFVIDKFPISRPNLTFSTLTVSNMSPEDSSIYLCSVGLVETEASFGQGTRLTVV.

Note on this clonotype: Germline and junction disagree at one end, which may indicate a read error. The V and J genes are TRBV29-1 and TRBJ2-3; 8 positions agree with TRBD2. Germline lookup yields CDR1 SQVTM and CDR2 ANQGSEA. The CDR3 contains 13 residues. CDR3 sequence reads: CSVKLAGTDTQYF. The CDR3 DNA is TGTAGCGTTAAACTAGCGGGCACAGATACGCAGTATTTT.

The rearrangement uses TRBV10-2 and TRBJ2-1; D not resolved. V was clipped by 11 bases and J by 8 bases, with 16 bases between them. The CDR3 consists of 12 residues. CDR1 and CDR2 (germline): WSHSY, SAAADI. The CDR3 spells CAARPVWDEQFF. The CDR3 nucleotides are TGCGCCGCCCGCCCGGTGTGGGATGAGCAGTTCTTC.

As concerns this clonotype: At one of its ends the junction is not consistent with the germline gene, which may arise from a read error. The chain recombines TRBV20-1 with TRBJ1-2; D gene unclear. Germline lookup yields CDR1 DFQATT and CDR2 SNEGSKA (reference sequence). CDR3 length equals 11 residues. CDR3 region: CSARGADGYTF. Written as DNA, the CDR3 is TGCAGCGCTAGAGGCGCTGATGGCTACACCTTC.

This clonotype has a count of ten or more. One junction end disagrees with the germline gene, perhaps due to a read error. The chain carries TRBV12-3 or TRBV12-4 and TRBJ2-5, with D perhaps given as TRBD1 or TRBD2 (5 bases each). The CDR3 runs to 12 residues. The CDR3 nucleotides read TGTGCCAGCAGGAGGGGCTTGGAGACCCGGTACTTC. Translation: CASRRGLETRYF.

Notes on this clonotype: The junction shows a germline mismatch at one end, possibly a read error. V is TRBV10-2 and J is TRBJ2-7; tentative D call: TRBD1 (6 bases). CDR1 and CDR2 from the germline V gene are WSHSY and SAAADI. The CDR3 spans 14 residues. Here the CDR3 reads CASSARGSNYERYF. As DNA, the CDR3 is TGCGCCAGCAGTGCGAGGGGGAGTAACTACGAGCGGTACTTC.

Of note for this clonotype: One end of the junction varies from germline; a read error may be responsible. The chain carries TRBV5-8 and TRBJ2-5, with TRBD2 as a possible D gene (5 bases). The CDR3 sequence is 15 residues long. The V gene's germline CDR1 is SGHTS and CDR2 YDEGEE. The CDR3 DNA reads as TGCGCCAGCAGCTTGGTACTGGAGGTTGGGGAGACCCAGTACTTC. Translated, it gives CASSLVLEVGETQYF.

With regard to this clonotype: One end of the junction does not line up with germline, which may come from a read error. This rearrangement joins TRBV11-2 to TRBJ1-2, with D possibly matching TRBD1 (6 bases). The germline V gene has CDR1 SGHAT and CDR2 FQNNGV. The CDR3 loop spans 13 amino acids. DNA of the CDR3: TGTGCCAGTACTCAGGGAGGGGGTGAAGGCTACATCTTC. Its translation: CASTQGGGEGYIF.

This clonotype was seen only a few times. V and J are TRBV11-2 and TRBJ2-7; no definite D call. Trimming shortened V by 6 bases and J by 13 bases, and 16 bases separated the two germline ends. CDR1 SGHAT and CDR2 FQNNGV come from the germline V gene. The CDR3 contains 11 residues. CDR3 amino acids: CASSPANEYYF. The CDR3 coding sequence is TGTGCCAGCAGTCCAGCCAATGAGTACTACTTC.

This clonotype was observed many times. V gene TRBV28 combines with J gene TRBJ2-5, with 8 nucleotides matching TRBD2. V shed 7 bases, J shed 4 bases, and the junction held 11 bases outside the gene matches. Germline CDR1 MDHEN, CDR2 SYDVKM. The CDR3 contains 15 residues. This CDR3 is CASKTPGGGLETQYF. For the CDR3, the DNA is TGTGCCAGCAAAACCCCCGGGGGGGGCCTAGAGACCCAGTACTTC.

On this clonotype: At one end the junction does not follow the germline gene, possibly because of a read error. V gene TRBV6-2 or TRBV6-3 combines with J gene TRBJ1-1, with no clear D. The germline V gene has CDR1 MNHEY and CDR2 SVGEGT. The CDR3 covers 13 residues. DNA of the CDR3: TGCGCCAGCAGCCTGACACCGGCCCTAACGGCTTTCTTT. Translating gives CASSLTPALTAFF.

This sequence joins TRBV30 and TRBJ1-6; possibly TRBD1 for D (5 bases). The germline CDR1 and CDR2 sequences are GTSNPN and SVGIG (reference sequence). V gave up 5 bases and J gave up 14 bases, with 16 bases separating them. The CDR3 has 12 residues. CDR3 nucleotide sequence: TGTGCCTGGGAGGAGGGGAATCCATCCCTCCACTTT. As protein: CAWEEGNPSLHF.

With regard to this clonotype: A clone one base away is much larger, so this may be a read error. The rearrangement links TRBV30 to TRBJ2-1; D may match TRBD1 or TRBD2 (5 bases each). Germline assignment: CDR1 GTSNPN and CDR2 SVGIG (reference sequence). The CDR3 is 15 residues long. In DNA form, the CDR3 reads TGTGCCTGGAGTTCTGGGACCCTCGTGGGGAATGAGCAGTCCTTC. Translating it yields CAWSSGTLVGNEQSF.

A few counts support this clonotype. This may arise from a read error, as a much more abundant clone is one base away. The conserved final phenylalanine or tryptophan is absent from the CDR3, which likely points to a read error. The CDR3 reads CASSLGYQGTQYS. CDR3 coding DNA: TGTGCCAGCAGCCTCGGGTACCAAGGGACCCAGTACTCC. This chain links TRBV12-3 or TRBV12-4 with TRBJ2-5; unclear D gene. This CDR3 spans 13 amino acids.

Concerning this clonotype: One end of the junction varies from germline; a read error may be responsible. This chain uses TRBV29-1 with TRBJ2-1; D unclear. CDR1 SQVTM and CDR2 ANQGSEA come from the germline V gene. This CDR3 has 10 residues. This CDR3 is CGVYYNEQFF. CDR3 nucleotides: TGCGGCGTTTACTACAATGAGCAGTTCTTC.

As regards this clonotype: The conserved phenylalanine or tryptophan is not found at the CDR3 terminus, so this likely reflects a read error. The limits of the CDR3 on the DNA are not certain, so only TCRdb's listed CDR3 is given. The chain combines TRBV12-3 or TRBV12-4 with TRBJ1-1; the table names TRBD1, a call not compared with the DNA. The CDR3 is 14 residues long, ends included. The CDR3 is CASSLGGGGTEALS.

The V and J genes are TRBV13 and TRBJ2-7, with unresolved D. This CDR3 has 14 residues. Trimming pared 5 bases from V and 3 bases from J, leaving 14 bases between. Germline CDR1 and CDR2: PRHDT and FYEKMQ (reference sequence). CDR3 region: CASSPTWRHYEQYF. The DNA of the CDR3 is TGTGCCAGCAGCCCTACGTGGCGTCACTACGAGCAGTACTTC.

The V and J genes are TRBV11-1 and TRBJ2-7; D gene unclear. In germline, CDR1 is SGHAT, CDR2 FQDESV (reference sequence). CDR3 length equals 14 residues. The ends were cut back, 1 base at V and 6 bases at J, with 13 bases in the middle. CDR3 in DNA: TGTGCCAGCAGCTTAGTTACTGGGATATGCGAGCAGTACTTC. Translating gives CASSLVTGICEQYF. The variable domain in full, completed from reference TRBV11-1 and TRBJ2-7, reads EAEVAQSPRYKITEKSQAVAFWCDPISGHATLYWYRQILGQGPELLVQFQDESVVDDSQLPKDRFSAERLKGVDSTLKIQPAELGDSAMYLCASSLVTGICEQYFGPGTRLTVT.

In regard to this clonotype: A read error may produce the germline difference seen at one junction end. V and J are TRBV14 and TRBJ2-7; the D gene is possibly TRBD1 (6 bases). The CDR3 loop spans 15 amino acids. Germline CDR1 is SGHDN and CDR2 is FVKESK. CDR3 in DNA: TGTGCCAACAGCCAACAAAGGGGGTGGTATTACGAGCAGTACTTC. The encoded protein is CANSQQRGWYYEQYF.

This clonotype was recorded once. V and J are TRBV6-1 and TRBJ1-4; D is perhaps TRBD1 (5 bases). Germline CDR1 is MNHNS and CDR2 is SASEGT. The CDR3 is 14 residues long. The CDR3 region is CTSRDRGGREKLFF. The CDR3 nucleotides read TGTACAAGCAGGGACCGGGGCGGCCGTGAAAAACTGTTTTTT.

This clonotype was recorded only once. A read error may produce the germline difference seen at one junction end. V is TRBV12-3 or TRBV12-4 and J is TRBJ1-1; D unresolved. The CDR3 has 15 amino acids. The CDR3 region has the DNA TGTGCCAGCAGTTTAGCTGGGCCCTTGAACACTGAAGTTTTTTTT. Its protein is CASSLAGPLNTEVFF.

Notes on this clonotype: Since no conserved phenylalanine or tryptophan closes the CDR3, a read error is the likely cause. V gene TRBV10-2 combines with J gene TRBJ1-1; D perhaps matches TRBD1 (5 bases). Germline lookup yields CDR1 WSHSY and CDR2 SAAADI. The CDR3 contains 11 residues. Written as DNA, the CDR3 is TGCGCCATCCTCGCCGGGACTGATGCTTTCTTA. It is translated as CAILAGTDAFL.

The chain links TRBV11-2 to TRBJ1-2, with a tentative D call TRBD1 (6 bases). The CDR3 is made up of 13 amino acids. The V end lost 7 bases, the J end lost 7 bases, and 16 bases lay between the germline ends. Germline-derived CDR1 and CDR2 are SGHAT and FQNNGV. This CDR3 reads CASTKGGGGGYTF. The CDR3 nucleotides are TGTGCCAGCACTAAGGGGGGAGGTGGTGGCTACACCTTC.

Details on this clonotype: Mismatch with germline at one junction end may stem from a read error. This rearrangement joins TRBV12-3 or TRBV12-4 to TRBJ2-1, with TRBD2 as a possible D gene (6 bases). This CDR3 is 12 amino acids long. The chain's CDR3 is CVSSLAENEQFF. CDR3 DNA: TGTGTCAGCAGTTTAGCGGAAAATGAGCAGTTCTTC.